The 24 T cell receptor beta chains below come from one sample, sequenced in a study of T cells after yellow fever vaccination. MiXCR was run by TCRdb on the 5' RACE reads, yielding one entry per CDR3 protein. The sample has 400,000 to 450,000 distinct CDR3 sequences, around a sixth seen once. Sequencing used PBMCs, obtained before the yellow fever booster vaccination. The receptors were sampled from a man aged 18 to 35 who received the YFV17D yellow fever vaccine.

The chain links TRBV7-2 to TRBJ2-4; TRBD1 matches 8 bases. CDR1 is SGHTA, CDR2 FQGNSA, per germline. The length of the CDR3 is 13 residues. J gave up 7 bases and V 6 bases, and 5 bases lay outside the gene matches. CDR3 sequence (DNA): TGTGCCAGCAGTTCCGGACAGGGCAACATTCAGTACTTC. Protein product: CASSSGQGNIQYF. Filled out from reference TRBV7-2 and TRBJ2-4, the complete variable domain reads GAGVSQSPSNKVTEKGKDVELRCDPISGHTALYWYRQSLGQGLEFLIYFQGNSAPDKSGLPSDRFSAERTGGSVSTLTIQRTQQEDSAVYLCASSSGQGNIQYFGAGTRLSVL.

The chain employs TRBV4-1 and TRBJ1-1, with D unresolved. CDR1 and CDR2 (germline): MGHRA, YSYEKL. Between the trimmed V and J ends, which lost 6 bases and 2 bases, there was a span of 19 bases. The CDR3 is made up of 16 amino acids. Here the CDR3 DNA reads TGCGCCAGCAGATATGGCAACAGATCCCGCAACACTGAAGCTTTCTTT. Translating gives CASRYGNRSRNTEAFF.

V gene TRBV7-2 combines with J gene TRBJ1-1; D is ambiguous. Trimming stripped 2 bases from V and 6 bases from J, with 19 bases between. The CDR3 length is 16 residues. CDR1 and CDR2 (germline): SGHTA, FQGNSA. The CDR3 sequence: CASSLRRGNYDAEAFF. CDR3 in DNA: TGTGCCAGCAGCTTAAGGCGAGGTAATTATGACGCTGAAGCTTTCTTT.

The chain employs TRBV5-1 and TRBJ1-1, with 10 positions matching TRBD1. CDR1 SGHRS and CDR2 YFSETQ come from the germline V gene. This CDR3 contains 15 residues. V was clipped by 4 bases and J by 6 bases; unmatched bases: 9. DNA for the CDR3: TGCGCCAGCAGCGGGGGACAGGGGATACTCGCTGAAGCTTTCTTT. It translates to CASSGGQGILAEAFF.

As DNA, the CDR3 is TGTGCCAGCAGCCCTGGGGGGGGCGGAACCTACAATGAGCAGTTCTTC. Protein sequence: CASSPGGGGTYNEQFF. This chain joins TRBV9 and TRBJ2-1, with D tentatively TRBD2 (7 bases). The ends were cut back, 4 bases at V and 2 bases at J, with 16 bases in the middle. Germline CDR1 SGDLS, CDR2 YYNGEE. The length of the CDR3 is 16 residues.

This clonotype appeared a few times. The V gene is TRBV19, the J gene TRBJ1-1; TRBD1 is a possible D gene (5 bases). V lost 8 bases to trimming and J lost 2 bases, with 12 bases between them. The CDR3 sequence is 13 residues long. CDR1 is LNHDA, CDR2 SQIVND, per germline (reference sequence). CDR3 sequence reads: CASRGFPNTEAFF. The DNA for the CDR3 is TGTGCCAGTCGGGGGTTCCCCAACACTGAAGCTTTCTTT.

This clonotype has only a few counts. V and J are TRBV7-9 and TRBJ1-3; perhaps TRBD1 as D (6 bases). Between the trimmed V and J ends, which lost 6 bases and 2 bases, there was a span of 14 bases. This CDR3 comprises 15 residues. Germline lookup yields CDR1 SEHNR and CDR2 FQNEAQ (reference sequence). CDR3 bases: TGTGCCAGCAGTCGAAGCGGGACACCTGGAAACACCATATATTTT. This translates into CASSRSGTPGNTIYF.

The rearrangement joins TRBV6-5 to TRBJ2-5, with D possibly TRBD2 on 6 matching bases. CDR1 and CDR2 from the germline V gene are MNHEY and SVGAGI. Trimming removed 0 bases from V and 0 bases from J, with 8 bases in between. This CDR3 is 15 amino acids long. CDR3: CASSYSPGDQETQYF. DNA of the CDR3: TGTGCCAGCAGTTACTCTCCGGGGGACCAAGAGACCCAGTACTTC.

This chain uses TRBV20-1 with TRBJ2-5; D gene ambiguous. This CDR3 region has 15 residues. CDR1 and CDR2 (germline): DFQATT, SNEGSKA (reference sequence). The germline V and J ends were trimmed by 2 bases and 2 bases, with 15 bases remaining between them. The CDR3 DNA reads TGCAGTGCTAGACGGCCCGGGCGGCGACAAGAGACCCAGTACTTC. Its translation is CSARRPGRRQETQYF.

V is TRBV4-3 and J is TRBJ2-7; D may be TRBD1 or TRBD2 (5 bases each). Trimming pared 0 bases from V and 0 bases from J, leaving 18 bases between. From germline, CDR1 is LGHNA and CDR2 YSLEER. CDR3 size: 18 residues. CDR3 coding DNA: TGCGCCAGCAGCCAAGATATAGGCGCAGGGACCCCCTCCTACGAGCAGTACTTC. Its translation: CASSQDIGAGTPSYEQYF.

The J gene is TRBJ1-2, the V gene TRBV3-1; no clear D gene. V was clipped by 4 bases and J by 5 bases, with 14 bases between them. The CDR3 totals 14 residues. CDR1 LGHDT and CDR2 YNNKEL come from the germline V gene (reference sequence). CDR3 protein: CASSPRRQAYGYTF. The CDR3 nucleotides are TGTGCCAGCAGCCCCCGGAGACAAGCTTATGGCTACACCTTC.

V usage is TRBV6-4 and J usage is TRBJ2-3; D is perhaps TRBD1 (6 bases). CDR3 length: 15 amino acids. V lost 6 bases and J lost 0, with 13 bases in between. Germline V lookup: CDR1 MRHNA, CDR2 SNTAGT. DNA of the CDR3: TGTGCCAGCAGCGAGACAGGATTTAGCACAGATACGCAGTATTTT. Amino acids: CASSETGFSTDTQYF.

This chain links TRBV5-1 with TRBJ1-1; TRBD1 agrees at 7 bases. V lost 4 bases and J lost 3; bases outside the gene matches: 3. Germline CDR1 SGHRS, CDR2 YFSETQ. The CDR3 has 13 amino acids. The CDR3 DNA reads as TGCGCCAGCAGCAAAGGGACAGACACTGAAGCTTTCTTT. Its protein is CASSKGTDTEAFF.

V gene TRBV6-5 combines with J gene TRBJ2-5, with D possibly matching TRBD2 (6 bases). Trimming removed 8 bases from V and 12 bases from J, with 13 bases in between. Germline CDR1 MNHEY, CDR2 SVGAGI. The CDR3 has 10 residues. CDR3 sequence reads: CASWGEREYF. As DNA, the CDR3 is TGTGCCAGCTGGGGGGAGCGGGAGTACTTC.

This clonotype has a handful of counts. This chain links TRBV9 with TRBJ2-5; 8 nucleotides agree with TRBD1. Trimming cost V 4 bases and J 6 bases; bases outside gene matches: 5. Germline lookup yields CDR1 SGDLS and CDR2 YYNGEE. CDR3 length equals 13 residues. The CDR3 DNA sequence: TGTGCCAGCAGCACTGACAGGGGTCAGACCCAGTACTTC. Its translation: CASSTDRGQTQYF. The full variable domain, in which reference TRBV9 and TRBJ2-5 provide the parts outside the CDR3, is DSGVTQTPKHLITATGQRVTLRCSPRSGDLSVYWYQQSLDQGLQFLIQYYNGEERAKGNILERFSAQQFPDLHSELNLSSLELGDSALYFCASSTDRGQTQYFGPGTRLLVL.

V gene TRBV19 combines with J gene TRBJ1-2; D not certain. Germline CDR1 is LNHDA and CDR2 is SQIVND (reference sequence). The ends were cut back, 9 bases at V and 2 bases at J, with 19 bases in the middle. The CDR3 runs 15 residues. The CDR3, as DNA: TGTGCCAGCAGCGGGCCTACCCTACGGAACTATGGCTACACCTTC. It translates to CASSGPTLRNYGYTF. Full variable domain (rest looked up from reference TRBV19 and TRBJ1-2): DGGITQSPKYLFRKEGQNVTLSCEQNLNHDAMYWYRQDPGQGLRLIYYSQIVNDFQKGDIAEGYSVSREKKESFPLTVTSAQKNPTAFYLCASSGPTLRNYGYTFGSGTRLTVV.

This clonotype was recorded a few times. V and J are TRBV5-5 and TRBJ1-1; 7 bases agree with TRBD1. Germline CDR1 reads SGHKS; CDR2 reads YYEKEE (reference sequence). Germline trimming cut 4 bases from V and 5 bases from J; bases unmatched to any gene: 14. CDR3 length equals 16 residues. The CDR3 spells CASSPRVNTGETEAFF. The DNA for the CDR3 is TGTGCCAGCAGCCCCCGGGTTAACACAGGGGAGACTGAAGCTTTCTTT.

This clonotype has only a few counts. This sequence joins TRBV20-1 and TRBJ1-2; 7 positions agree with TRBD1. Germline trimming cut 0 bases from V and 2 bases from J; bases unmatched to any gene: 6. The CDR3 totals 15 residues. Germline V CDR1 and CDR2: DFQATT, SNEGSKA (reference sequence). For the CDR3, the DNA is TGCAGTGCTAGAGACCCCAGGGGGGGCAACTATGGCTACACCTTC. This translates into CSARDPRGGNYGYTF.

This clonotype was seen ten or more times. The CDR3: CSARDDYEQYF. Written as DNA, the CDR3 is TGCAGTGCTAGAGATGACTACGAGCAGTACTTC. The chain joins TRBV20-1 to TRBJ2-7; D remains ambiguous. The ends were cut back, 0 bases at V and 3 bases at J, with 3 bases in the middle. This CDR3 spans 11 amino acids. CDR1 is DFQATT and CDR2 is SNEGSKA in the germline V gene (reference sequence).

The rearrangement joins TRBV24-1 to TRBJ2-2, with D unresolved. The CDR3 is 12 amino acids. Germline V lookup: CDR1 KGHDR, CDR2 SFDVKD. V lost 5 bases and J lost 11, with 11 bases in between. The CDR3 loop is CATSGGRAELFF. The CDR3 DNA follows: TGTGCCACCAGTGGCGGACGAGCAGAGCTGTTTTTT.

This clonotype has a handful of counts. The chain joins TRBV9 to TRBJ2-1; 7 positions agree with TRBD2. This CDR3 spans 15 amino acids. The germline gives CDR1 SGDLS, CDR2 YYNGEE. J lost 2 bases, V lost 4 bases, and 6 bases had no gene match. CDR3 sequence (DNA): TGTGCCAGCAGCACCCCTAGCGGTCCCTACAATGAGCAGTTCTTC. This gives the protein CASSTPSGPYNEQFF.

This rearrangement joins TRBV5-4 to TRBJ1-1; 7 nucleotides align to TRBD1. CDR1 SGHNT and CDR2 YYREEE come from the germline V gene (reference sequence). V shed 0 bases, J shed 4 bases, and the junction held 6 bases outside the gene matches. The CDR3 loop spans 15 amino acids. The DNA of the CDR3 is TGTGCCAGCAGCTTGGCCTACAGGGGAGGCACTGAAGCTTTCTTT. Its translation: CASSLAYRGGTEAFF.

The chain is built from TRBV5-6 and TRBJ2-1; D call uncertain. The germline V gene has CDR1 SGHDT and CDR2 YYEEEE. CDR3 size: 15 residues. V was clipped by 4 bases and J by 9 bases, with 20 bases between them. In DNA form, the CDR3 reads TGTGCCAGCAGCCCATACGGGTGGTTCCCGCCTGAGCAGTTCTTC. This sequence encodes CASSPYGWFPPEQFF.

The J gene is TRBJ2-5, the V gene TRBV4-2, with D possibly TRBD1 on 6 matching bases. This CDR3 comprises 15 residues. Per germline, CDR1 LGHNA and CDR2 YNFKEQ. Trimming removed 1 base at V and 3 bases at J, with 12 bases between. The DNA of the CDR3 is TGTGCCAGCAGCCAAGGCAATACAGGGAAAGAGACCCAGTACTTC. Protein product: CASSQGNTGKETQYF.